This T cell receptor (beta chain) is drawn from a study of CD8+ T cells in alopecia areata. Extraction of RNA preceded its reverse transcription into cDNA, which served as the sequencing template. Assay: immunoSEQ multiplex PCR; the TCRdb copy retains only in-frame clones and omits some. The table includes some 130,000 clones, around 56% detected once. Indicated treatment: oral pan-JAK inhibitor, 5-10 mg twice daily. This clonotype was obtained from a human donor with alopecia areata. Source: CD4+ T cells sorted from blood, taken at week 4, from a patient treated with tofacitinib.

CDR3 nucleotide sequence: TGCAGCGTTTATAGCCAGCCGAACACTGAAGCTTTCTTT. Protein product: CSVYSQPNTEAFF. The chain links TRBV29-1 to TRBJ1-1; D unresolved. Trimming took 5 bases from V and 1 from J, leaving 11 bases between them. The V gene's germline CDR1 is SQVTM and CDR2 ANQGSEA. The CDR3 is 13 amino acids.